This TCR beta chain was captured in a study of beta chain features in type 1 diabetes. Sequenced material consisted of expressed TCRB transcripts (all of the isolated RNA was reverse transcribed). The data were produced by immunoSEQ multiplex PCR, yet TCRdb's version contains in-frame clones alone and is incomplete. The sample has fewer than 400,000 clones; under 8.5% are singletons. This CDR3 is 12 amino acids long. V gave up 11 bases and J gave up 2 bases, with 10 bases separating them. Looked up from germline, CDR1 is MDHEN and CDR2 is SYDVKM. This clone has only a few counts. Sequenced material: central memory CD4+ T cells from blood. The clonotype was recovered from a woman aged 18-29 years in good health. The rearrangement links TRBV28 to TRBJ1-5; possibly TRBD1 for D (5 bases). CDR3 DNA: TGTGCCTGGCAGGGTGGCAATCAGCCCCAGCATTTT. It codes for CAWQGGNQPQHF.